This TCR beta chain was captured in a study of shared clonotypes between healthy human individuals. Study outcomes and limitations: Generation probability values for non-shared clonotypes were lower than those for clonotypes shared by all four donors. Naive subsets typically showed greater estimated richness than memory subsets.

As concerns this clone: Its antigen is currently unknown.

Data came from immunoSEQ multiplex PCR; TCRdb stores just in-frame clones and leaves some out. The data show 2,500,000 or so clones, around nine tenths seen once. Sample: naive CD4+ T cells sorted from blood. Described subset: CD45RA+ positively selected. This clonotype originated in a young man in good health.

This chain's CDR3 is CASSLRRQGESGQETQYF. The DNA for the CDR3 is TGCGCCAGCAGCTTGCGAAGACAGGGGGAAAGTGGCCAAGAGACCCAGTACTTC. The chain joins TRBV5-1 to TRBJ2-5; 9 bases align to TRBD1. In germline, CDR1 is SGHRS, CDR2 YFSETQ. The CDR3 is made up of 18 amino acids. Trimming at V came to 1 base and at J to 1 base, leaving 11 bases not matched to a gene.